These T cell receptor beta chains were read from a single sample in a study of CD8 T cells in Susac syndrome. TCRdb itself ran the immunoSEQ multiplex PCR reads through MiXCR, one entry per CDR3 protein. The sample has 200,000 to 250,000 distinct CDR3 sequences, 95% seen once. The sample was CD4+ T cells from PBMCs. These receptors originate from a human donor with multiple sclerosis. Each CDR3 is given without its conserved first and last residue. The D gene is left open where the match is weak. The listing skips clone size in some rows; elsewhere it reads once, few, many or a size class.

v_call | d_call | clone_size | cdr3_aa
TRBV25-1 | - | - | ASSLRTDGGYT
TRBV29-1 | TRBD1 | - | SVGYGTVPNTEAF
TRBV29-1 | - | - | SVADRRGVYT
TRBV7-9 | - | - | ASSRWAGEQY
TRBV20-1 | TRBD2 | - | SARDIRTSGSLRDEQF
TRBV29-1 | - | once | SVDRSLGEAF
TRBV7-6 | - | - | ASEVLTEQF
TRBV7-6 | TRBD1 | - | ASSLRQGGNEQY
TRBV21-1 | - | - | ASSKGHPNEQF
TRBV7-6 | - | - | ASSLLLTPVGELF
TRBV29-1 | TRBD2 | - | SVPGLAGFRSYNEQF
TRBV6-5 | - | - | ATRPPATYEQY
TRBV7-9 | - | - | ASSPYVETQY
TRBV28 | - | - | ASSLWGGGKGAEQY
TRBV7-7 | - | - | ASSFSLSGDTQY
TRBV9 | TRBD2 | - | ASSVGLAGSSYEQY
TRBV3-1 | - | - | ASSQSPGFKTQY
TRBV7-9 | - | - | ASSLARGTDTQY
TRBV29-1 | TRBD2 | - | SVAGTSGRNEQF
TRBV18 | TRBD2 | - | ASSPPASGVYNEQF
TRBV9 | - | once | ASSPMDLTDTQY
TRBV20-1 | TRBD1 | - | SARGLGQHNQPQH
TRBV3-1 | - | - | ASSPTTREGGYT
TRBV20-1 | TRBD1 | - | SARGQGVETQY
TRBV9 | - | - | ASSPHDQGYT
TRBV7-6 | TRBD1 | - | ASSLGDRHGTEAF
TRBV10-3 | - | - | AISVPGAYNEQF
TRBV5-5 | - | once | ASSPRVSYEQY
TRBV27 | - | - | ASSRPPWGGRNTGELF
TRBV15 | - | - | ATSRDHGLGEKLF
TRBV5-1 | TRBD2 | once | ASSLAPGLAEETQY
TRBV3-1 | - | - | ASSPDPAGELF
TRBV5-1 | TRBD2 | - | ASSLDGTSGSGANVLT
TRBV30 | - | - | AWSVGAMGGSYEQY
TRBV29-1 | - | - | SVRPTAYEQY
TRBV5-1 | - | - | ASSLDFGYT
TRBV25-1 | - | - | ASSGGRSYEQY
TRBV18 | TRBD1 | - | ASSPETGKSYEQY
TRBV24-1 | - | - | ATSDHPGIYEQY
TRBV6-5 | TRBD1 | - | ASSFDRAQGEQY
TRBV7-9 | TRBD2 | - | ASSPSGGTLYNEQF
TRBV3-1 | - | once | ASSQPFHTQY
TRBV27 | TRBD2 | - | ASTYRGTSALFGYNEQF
TRBV25-1 | - | - | ASKAAGLSGNTIY
TRBV6-6 | - | once | ASSMAQDTEAF
TRBV2 | - | - | ASSLDNTGELF
TRBV11-2 | - | - | ASSLATVEQF
TRBV20-1 | TRBD2 | - | SVKPGTSSYTQY
TRBV7-9 | - | - | ASSTNTGELF
TRBV30 | TRBD2 | - | AWVWGLAGEQF